Described below is a single T cell receptor (beta chain) sequence and its context. What it binds is unknown. The protocol was immunoSEQ multiplex PCR, while the TCRdb copy is restricted to in-frame clones and leaves out a portion. The profile covers roughly 99,000 clones, with approximately 86% appearing a single time and approximately 4.3% taken by the ten largest. Per germline, CDR1 SGHTA and CDR2 FQGNSA. CDR3 length equals 16 residues. Trimming cost V 1 base and J 0 bases, with 12 bases left between them. This record comes from a study of T cell responses to AZD1222 COVID-19 vaccine. General observations from the study: Most donors were white British and more were female, and clonal diversity was possibly underestimated. Spike regions recognized by vaccine-associated CD4 TCRs spanned the protein, led by 160-218 and 743-854. Once two AZD1222 doses were given, Spike-specific TCR breadth and depth went up. Among those given AZD1222, only five or six were seropositive at baseline.

The rearrangement links TRBV7-2 to TRBJ1-1; D call uncertain. The sequence derives from an adult in good health. This specimen was peripheral blood, taken on day 0 of AZD1222 vaccination. CDR3 in DNA: TGTGCCAGCAGCTTAGTCCGGGATTCCATGAACACTGAAGCTTTCTTT. Translated, it gives CASSLVRDSMNTEAFF. The complete variable domain, with remaining parts taken from reference TRBV7-2 and TRBJ1-1, reads GAGVSQSPSNKVTEKGKDVELRCDPISGHTALYWYRQSLGQGLEFLIYFQGNSAPDKSGLPSDRFSAERTGGSVSTLTIQRTQQEDSAVYLCASSLVRDSMNTEAFFGQGTRLTVV.